The clone carrying this T cell receptor (beta chain) occurred many times. Its antigen is undetermined. This sample is part of a study of T cells after yellow fever vaccination. Notes on the study in general: Abundant clonotypes (contaminants from the bulk population) could be present in FACS-sorted repertoires. Boosting was followed by the reappearance of most primary-vaccination clones (approximately 95% CD4, about 88% CD8). Though it reached lower strength, the secondary response hit its peak faster, day 5 versus 15.

A universal primer site and UMIs were added as TCR cDNA was made by 5'RACE template switching. TCRdb itself ran the 5' RACE reads through MiXCR, one entry per CDR3 protein. The repertoire holds about 140,000 distinct CDR3 sequences, more than 6.5% seen once, with under 0.7% in the top ten. The length of the CDR3 is 15 residues. Germline V gives CDR1 SGDLS, CDR2 YYNGEE. V was cut by 4 bases and J by 3 bases, with 13 bases left in between. The material sequenced was CD4+ T cells sorted from PBMCs, taken 10 days after the yellow fever booster vaccination. The rearrangement joins TRBV9 to TRBJ2-2, with TRBD2 as a possible D gene (7 bases). The source is a man younger than 45 who received the YFV17D yellow fever vaccine. The DNA for the CDR3 is TGTGCCAGCAGCAACGCGGGGGCGGACACCGGGGAGCTGTTTTTT. It is translated as CASSNAGADTGELFF.